The rows below give T cell receptor beta chains drawn from one sample of a study of blood T cells in healthy people across ages. One entry per CDR3 protein, called by TCRdb with MiXCR from the 5' RACE reads. The sample carries 550,000 to 750,000 distinct CDR3 sequences, 20% to 25% recorded once. Material: blood. The receptor set was obtained from a man in his sixties or seventies in good health. Each CDR3 is given with its conserved first and last residue. The order of the fields is clone size, V gene, D gene, J gene, CDR3 protein, CDR3 DNA. The D gene is left open where the match is weak. Size is omitted from some rows. Given values are once, few, many or a class for expanded clones.

>few|TRBV5-1|NA|TRBJ2-5
CASSFSAGETQYF
TGCGCCAGCAGCTTCAGCGCGGGGGAGACCCAGTACTTC
>NA|TRBV7-2|NA|TRBJ1-4
CASSLTGWDEKLFF
TGTGCCAGCAGCTTAACAGGGTGGGATGAAAAACTGTTTTTT
>few|TRBV28|NA|TRBJ2-7
CASSERGRPMTYEQYF
TGTGCCAGCAGCGAGAGGGGACGGCCTATGACCTACGAGCAGTACTTC
>few|TRBV5-1|TRBD2|TRBJ2-7
CASSLTASGSHEQYF
TGCGCCAGCAGCTTGACGGCTAGCGGGAGCCACGAGCAGTACTTC
>few|TRBV6-5|NA|TRBJ2-7
CASSRQGRETYEQYF
TGTGCCAGCAGCCGCCAGGGGCGCGAGACTTACGAGCAGTACTTC
>few|TRBV20-1|TRBD2|TRBJ2-1
CSAPGRVAGVVGNEQFF
TGCAGTGCTCCAGGGAGGGTAGCGGGAGTGGTGGGCAATGAGCAGTTCTTC
>few|TRBV6-4|NA|TRBJ2-2
CASSLSSANTGELFF
TGTGCCAGCAGTCTAAGTTCCGCGAACACCGGGGAGCTGTTTTTT
>NA|TRBV5-1|NA|TRBJ1-2
CASSLGQAANYGYTF
TGCGCCAGCAGCTTGGGACAGGCGGCTAACTATGGCTACACCTTC
>NA|TRBV7-9|TRBD2|TRBJ2-5
CASSSSGGTQYF
TGTGCCAGCAGCTCATCGGGAGGGACCCAGTACTTC
>NA|TRBV30|NA|TRBJ2-1
CAWSRGVAPLNEQFF
TGTGCCTGGAGTAGGGGAGTTGCTCCCCTCAATGAGCAGTTCTTC
>NA|TRBV28|TRBD1|TRBJ2-7
CASKQGVEVEQYF
TGTGCCAGCAAACAGGGGGTCGAGGTCGAGCAGTACTTC
>few|TRBV5-1|NA|TRBJ2-7
CASSLEPEKQYF
TGCGCCAGCAGCTTGGAGCCGGAGAAGCAGTACTTC
>NA|TRBV20-1|NA|TRBJ1-2
CSASDGGIYGYTF
TGCAGTGCTAGTGACGGGGGCATCTATGGCTACACCTTC
>many|TRBV11-2|TRBD2|TRBJ2-3
CASSLVGRSGSLTDTQYF
TGTGCCAGCAGCTTAGTGGGACGGAGCGGGAGTCTGACAGATACGCAGTATTTT
>NA|TRBV19|NA|TRBJ2-6
CASRSERGGSGANVLTF
TGTGCCAGTAGGTCTGAACGCGGCGGCTCTGGGGCCAACGTCCTGACTTTC
>NA|TRBV20-1|TRBD1|TRBJ2-1
CSARDAGQGDEQFF
TGCAGTGCTAGAGATGCCGGACAGGGTGATGAGCAGTTCTTC
>few|TRBV7-9|NA|TRBJ2-2
CASSLGLTLGELFF
TGTGCCAGCAGCTTAGGCCTGACCTTGGGGGAGCTGTTTTTT
>NA|TRBV28|TRBD1|TRBJ2-7
CASSSPTGQAVYEQYF
TGTGCCAGCAGTTCACCGACTGGACAGGCCGTCTACGAGCAGTACTTC
>few|TRBV29-1|TRBD1|TRBJ2-1
CSVEGDREGYNEQFF
TGCAGCGTTGAAGGGGACAGGGAGGGCTACAATGAGCAGTTCTTC
>NA|TRBV14|NA|TRBJ1-4
CASSQDTVPTWEKLFF
TGTGCCAGCAGCCAAGATACAGTCCCGACTTGGGAAAAACTGTTTTTT
>few|TRBV6-2/TRBV6-3|NA|TRBJ2-7
CAGSPSRGLTYEQYF
TGTGCCGGCAGCCCGTCAAGGGGCCTAACCTACGAGCAGTACTTC